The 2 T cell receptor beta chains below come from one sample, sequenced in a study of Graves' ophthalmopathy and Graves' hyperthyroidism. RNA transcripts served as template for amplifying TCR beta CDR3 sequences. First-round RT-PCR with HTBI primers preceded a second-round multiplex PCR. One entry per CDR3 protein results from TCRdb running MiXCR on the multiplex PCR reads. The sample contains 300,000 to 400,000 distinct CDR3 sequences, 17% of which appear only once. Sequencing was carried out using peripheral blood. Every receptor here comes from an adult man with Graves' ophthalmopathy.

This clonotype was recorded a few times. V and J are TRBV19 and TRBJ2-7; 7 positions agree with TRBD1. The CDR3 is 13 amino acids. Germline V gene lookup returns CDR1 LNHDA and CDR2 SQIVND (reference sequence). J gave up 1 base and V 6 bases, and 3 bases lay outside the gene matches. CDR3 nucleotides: TGTGCCAGTAGAAGACAGGGTTCCTACGAGCAGTACTTC. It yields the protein CASRRQGSYEQYF.

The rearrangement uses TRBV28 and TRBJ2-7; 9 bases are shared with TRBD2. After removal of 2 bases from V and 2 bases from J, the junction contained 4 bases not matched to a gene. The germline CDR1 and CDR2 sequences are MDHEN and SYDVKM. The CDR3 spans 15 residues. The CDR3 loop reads CASSLGGRATYEQYF. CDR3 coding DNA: TGTGCCAGCAGTTTAGGCGGGAGGGCCACCTACGAGCAGTACTTC.